One sample yielded the 17 T cell receptor beta chains listed below, sequenced in a study of T cell responses to AZD1222 COVID-19 vaccine. Here immunoSEQ multiplex PCR was the method, and the copy in TCRdb shows in-frame clones only, minus some. The sample carries some 180,000 clones, just over 85% recorded once. This material consisted of peripheral blood, taken on day 0 of AZD1222 vaccination. Receptors were obtained from an adult in good health.

Only a few counts were recorded for this clone. The CDR3 DNA reads as TGTGCCAGCAGTGCTACGAAGGGGGCGCATGGCTACACCTTC. It codes for CASSATKGAHGYTF. The chain is built from TRBV28 and TRBJ1-2, with 7 bases fitting TRBD1. V shed 5 bases and J 6 bases; nucleotides not matched to a gene: 9. CDR1 is MDHEN and CDR2 is SYDVKM in the germline V gene. CDR3 length equals 14 residues.

J is TRBJ2-1 and V is TRBV7-2; 11 bases are a match to TRBD1. The V and J ends lost 2 bases and 2 bases, in that order; junction bases with no gene match: 5. Germline lookup yields CDR1 SGHTA and CDR2 FQGNSA. The CDR3 runs to 17 residues. CDR3 residues: CASSLLPGQGAYNEQFF. The CDR3 DNA follows: TGTGCCAGCAGCTTACTACCGGGACAGGGGGCCTACAATGAGCAGTTCTTC.

The rearrangement uses TRBV11-2 and TRBJ2-5; perhaps TRBD2 as D (5 bases). The CDR3 has 12 residues. The germline gives CDR1 SGHAT, CDR2 FQNNGV. Trimming stripped 7 bases from V and 7 bases from J, with 13 bases between. The CDR3 region has the DNA TGTGCCAGCACCTCTAGCCTCGGGACCCAGTACTTC. Translating it yields CASTSSLGTQYF.

This CDR3 reads CASSLGQVIDYGYTF. The DNA of the CDR3 is TGTGCCAGCAGCTTGGGGCAGGTAATAGACTATGGCTACACCTTC. The V gene is TRBV5-6, the J gene TRBJ1-2; D gene uncertain. The germline V and J ends were trimmed by 0 bases and 3 bases, with 12 bases remaining between them. CDR1 is SGHDT and CDR2 is YYEEEE in the germline V gene. The CDR3 totals 15 residues.

V gene TRBV2 combines with J gene TRBJ2-5, with a tentative D call TRBD2 (5 bases). CDR3 length equals 14 residues. The germline gives CDR1 SNHLY, CDR2 FYNNEI. V was pared by 4 bases and J by 2 bases, with 11 bases between. The CDR3 DNA reads as TGTGCCAGCAGTGCCGATAGCGCTCAAGAGACCCAGTACTTC. Translated, it gives CASSADSAQETQYF. Full variable domain (rest looked up from reference TRBV2 and TRBJ2-5): EPEVTQTPSHQVTQMGQEVILRCVPISNHLYFYWYRQILGQKVEFLVSFYNNEISEKSEIFDDQFSVERPDGSNFTLKIRSTKLEDSAMYFCASSADSAQETQYFGPGTRLLVL.

The chain employs TRBV7-2 and TRBJ2-5, with unresolved D. This CDR3 region has 13 residues. The V end lost 5 bases, the J end lost 5 bases, and 12 bases lay between the germline ends. Germline-derived CDR1 and CDR2 are SGHTA and FQGNSA. The CDR3 nucleotides are TGTGCCAGCAGCGTAGGGCGTGGCGAGACCCAGTACTTC. This translates into CASSVGRGETQYF.

J is TRBJ1-2 and V is TRBV5-4; D may be TRBD1 (6 bases). The V gene lost 4 bases and the J gene lost 7 bases, with 14 bases spanning the gap. Germline assignment: CDR1 SGHNT and CDR2 YYREEE (reference sequence). There are 13 residues in the CDR3. CDR3: CASSLDRPGGYTF. DNA of the CDR3: TGTGCCAGCAGCCTCGACAGGCCCGGTGGCTACACCTTC.

J is TRBJ1-3 and V is TRBV28; 8 positions agree with TRBD1. Germline assignment: CDR1 MDHEN and CDR2 SYDVKM. CDR3 length equals 15 residues. V dropped 5 bases and J dropped 6; count of bases not matched to a gene: 9. The CDR3 spells CASSPPDRDENTIYF. The CDR3 bases are TGTGCCAGCAGTCCCCCGGACAGGGACGAAAACACCATATATTTT.

The genes are TRBV4-3 and TRBJ2-3; TRBD1 agrees at 9 bases. The CDR3 contains 15 residues. The V and J ends lost 1 base and 4 bases, in that order; junction bases with no gene match: 3. Germline V CDR1 and CDR2: LGHNA, YSLEER. The CDR3 nucleotides read TGCGCCAGCAGCCAAGGTGGACAGGGGTCAGATACGCAGTATTTT. Translation gives CASSQGGQGSDTQYF.

This clone was seen just once. The chain couples TRBV24-1 to TRBJ1-4; D ambiguous. CDR1 is KGHDR and CDR2 is SFDVKD in the germline V gene. Trimming pared 3 bases from V and 8 bases from J, leaving 6 bases between. The CDR3 runs to 12 residues. Here the CDR3 DNA reads TGTGCCACCAGTGATCTGGAGGAAAAACTGTTTTTT. Residues: CATSDLEEKLFF.

The chain joins TRBV7-9 to TRBJ2-3; the D is unclear. Germline V lookup: CDR1 SEHNR, CDR2 FQNEAQ (reference sequence). The CDR3 runs 14 residues. The V end lost 1 base, the J end lost 4 bases, and 9 bases lay between the germline ends. The CDR3 coding sequence is TGTGCCAGCAGCTTAGGAATGTTGTCAGATACGCAGTATTTT. Translation gives CASSLGMLSDTQYF.

The chain couples TRBV6-5 to TRBJ1-2; 10 bases fit TRBD1. The V gene's germline CDR1 is MNHEY and CDR2 SVGAGI. The CDR3 spans 15 residues. After removal of 2 bases from V and 3 bases from J, the junction contained 3 bases not matched to a gene. The CDR3 loop is CASSYLGTGDYGYTF. DNA of the CDR3: TGTGCCAGCAGTTACCTGGGGACAGGGGACTATGGCTACACCTTC.

The V call is TRBV2, the J call TRBJ1-2; D is undetermined. The V end was cut by 1 base, the J end by 6 bases, with 15 bases between. Germline V gives CDR1 SNHLY, CDR2 FYNNEI. CDR3 length: 15 residues. The CDR3 reads CASSEELTDLHGYTF. Here the CDR3 DNA reads TGTGCCAGCAGTGAAGAGCTTACAGATCTTCATGGCTACACCTTC. The whole variable domain, filled in from reference TRBV2 and TRBJ1-2, reads EPEVTQTPSHQVTQMGQEVILRCVPISNHLYFYWYRQILGQKVEFLVSFYNNEISEKSEIFDDQFSVERPDGSNFTLKIRSTKLEDSAMYFCASSEELTDLHGYTFGSGTRLTVV.

V usage is TRBV11-3 and J usage is TRBJ2-7; D ambiguous. V was trimmed by 5 bases and J by 2 bases, leaving 13 bases between them. The CDR3 has 14 residues. Germline CDR1 and CDR2: SGHNT and YENEEA. CDR3 in amino acids: CASSLRNGAYEQYF. CDR3 nucleotide sequence: TGTGCCAGCAGCCTCCGGAACGGAGCCTACGAGCAGTACTTC. Full variable domain (remainder filled in from reference TRBV11-3 and TRBJ2-7): EAGVVQSPRYKIIEKKQPVAFWCNPISGHNTLYWYLQNLGQGPELLIRYENEEAVDDSQLPKDRFSAERLKGVDSTLKIQPAELGDSAVYLCASSLRNGAYEQYFGPGTRLTVT.

The chain links TRBV9 to TRBJ2-3; 8 nucleotides match TRBD2. Germline V CDR1 and CDR2: SGDLS, YYNGEE. This CDR3 spans 15 amino acids. V gave up 4 bases and J gave up 3 bases; unmatched junction bases: 7. The CDR3 spells CASSSGTRGTDTQYF. In DNA form, the CDR3 reads TGTGCCAGCAGCTCCGGGACTAGGGGGACAGATACGCAGTATTTT. The whole variable domain, remainder taken from reference TRBV9 and TRBJ2-3, is DSGVTQTPKHLITATGQRVTLRCSPRSGDLSVYWYQQSLDQGLQFLIQYYNGEERAKGNILERFSAQQFPDLHSELNLSSLELGDSALYFCASSSGTRGTDTQYFGPGTRLTVL.

CDR3 in DNA: TGTGCCAGCAGTTACTCGGACGTACGAAGGAATCAGCCCCAGCATTTT. The encoded protein is CASSYSDVRRNQPQHF. The V gene is TRBV6-2 or TRBV6-3, the J gene TRBJ1-5, with D hard to call. Germline CDR1 is MNHEY and CDR2 is SVGEGT. V gave up 0 bases and J gave up 4 bases, with 13 bases separating them. This CDR3 region has 16 residues.

CDR3 amino acids: CASSTRGETQYF. CDR3 in DNA: TGTGCCAGCAGCACCCGTGGGGAGACCCAGTACTTC. The rearrangement links TRBV5-4 to TRBJ2-5; D remains unclear. The germline V gene encodes CDR1 SGHNT and CDR2 YYREEE (reference sequence). The CDR3 spans 12 residues. V was trimmed by 4 bases and J by 5 bases, leaving 9 bases between them.